This TCR beta chain was sequenced during a study of response to subunit inactivated influenza vaccine. General observations from the study: Only a handful of new T cells, the authors suggested, are recruited with each seasonal influenza vaccination.

A few counts support this clonotype. The antigen is not known. TCRdb used MiXCR to reprocess the RT-PCR reads, holding one entry per CDR3 protein. Among hundreds of thousands of distinct CDR3 sequences, 6.5% to 8% were seen once, and the ten largest hold 10% to 15%. The ends were cut back, 0 bases at V and 2 bases at J, with 14 bases in the middle. The germline V gene encodes CDR1 DFQATT and CDR2 SNEGSKA (reference sequence). The CDR3 covers 15 residues. The J gene is TRBJ2-7, the V gene TRBV20-1; D not resolved. The sample consisted of PBMCs from blood, taken approximately 25 months after vaccination. This TCR was recovered from a man in his fifties or sixties who received an inactivated influenza vaccine. Here the CDR3 reads CSAREGLGDTYEQYF. CDR3 bases: TGCAGTGCTAGAGAAGGATTGGGCGATACCTACGAGCAGTACTTC.